This entry lists 10 T cell receptor beta chains sequenced from one sample in a study of blood T cell repertoires in COVID-19. Sequenced by immunoSEQ multiplex PCR; TCRdb stores in-frame clones only, minus some. The table has about 380,000 clones, 88% seen once; the top ten hold less than 1.5%. Specimen: PBMCs or T cells enriched from blood (not recorded which). These receptors were obtained from a young woman who had recovered from COVID-19.

The rearrangement joins TRBV12-3 or TRBV12-4 to TRBJ2-2; TRBD1 might be the D (5 bases). The CDR3 has 11 residues. The V end was cut by 11 bases, the J end by 6 bases, with 10 bases between. In DNA form, the CDR3 reads TGTGCCTTTATCAGGGCCGGGGAGCTGTTTTTT. Amino acid sequence: CAFIRAGELFF.

The chain carries TRBV20-1 and TRBJ1-6; D ambiguous. This CDR3 spans 11 amino acids. Germline V gene lookup returns CDR1 DFQATT and CDR2 SNEGSKA (reference sequence). The V end lost 7 bases, the J end lost 11 bases, and 12 bases lay between the germline ends. CDR3 sequence (DNA): TGCAGTGACAGTAAAAGGACACCCCTCCACTTT. The encoded protein is CSDSKRTPLHF.

The J gene is TRBJ2-7, the V gene TRBV6-5; unclear D gene. CDR1 and CDR2 from the germline V gene are MNHEY and SVGAGI. This CDR3 comprises 13 residues. Trimming cost V 2 bases and J 5 bases, with 10 bases left between them. CDR3 DNA sequence: TGTGCCAGCAGTTACGTGGGCCTTGACGAGCAGTACTTC. This sequence encodes CASSYVGLDEQYF.

This clone was recorded only once. V is TRBV3-1 (or the pseudogene TRBV3-2) and J is TRBJ2-7, with D possibly TRBD2 on 5 matching bases. V lost 1 base and J lost 6, with 7 bases in between. CDR3 length equals 12 residues. Germline CDR1 reads LGHDT; CDR2 reads YNNKEL (reference sequence). The CDR3 DNA follows: TGTGCCAGCAGCCAAGCAGAGGGCGAGCAGTACTTC. This sequence encodes CASSQAEGEQYF.

V and J are TRBV10-3 and TRBJ2-5, with D possibly being TRBD1 (5 bases). The V end lost 0 bases, the J end lost 6 bases, and 20 bases lay between the germline ends. CDR1 and CDR2 (germline): ENHRY, SYGVKD. The CDR3 has 17 amino acids. CDR3 DNA: TGTGCCATCAGTGAGTCGAGTAGGGGTGGACGTCGGCAGACCCAGTACTTC. Amino acids: CAISESSRGGRRQTQYF.

This rearrangement joins TRBV6-6 to TRBJ1-1; no reliable D call. Germline assignment: CDR1 MNHNY and CDR2 SVGAGI (reference sequence). V lost 0 bases to trimming and J lost 7 bases, with 15 bases between them. The CDR3 is made up of 15 amino acids. CDR3 DNA: TGTGCCAGCAGTTACTCGATGGCAGTGCAACGTGAAGCTTTCTTT. Translated: CASSYSMAVQREAFF.

The chain employs TRBV5-6 and TRBJ1-2, with a possible D match to TRBD1 (6 bases). CDR1 SGHDT and CDR2 YYEEEE come from the germline V gene. With 1 base removed from V and 3 bases from J, the gap between germline ends came to 13 bases. The CDR3 totals 15 residues. As DNA, the CDR3 is TGTGCCAGCAGCTTGCTTGGACAGACTGACTATGGCTACACCTTC. This gives the protein CASSLLGQTDYGYTF.

This chain links TRBV7-9 with TRBJ1-3, with D perhaps TRBD1 (5 bases). Trimming took 1 base from V and 2 from J, leaving 6 bases between them. Germline V gene lookup returns CDR1 SEHNR and CDR2 FQNEAQ (reference sequence). The CDR3 consists of 14 residues. The CDR3 reads CASSLGGAGNTIYF. The CDR3 bases are TGTGCCAGCAGCTTAGGGGGCGCTGGAAACACCATATATTTT.

The chain is built from TRBV19 and TRBJ2-1; TRBD2 is a possible D gene (6 bases). From germline, CDR1 is LNHDA and CDR2 SQIVND (reference sequence). This CDR3 is built from 12 residues. The V and J ends lost 4 bases and 6 bases respectively, with 7 bases between them. CDR3 DNA: TGTGCCAGTAGTAAGGAGGGCAATGAGCAGTTCTTC. This encodes CASSKEGNEQFF.

This clone was detected only once. This sequence joins TRBV19 and TRBJ2-4, with 9 bases that match TRBD1. This CDR3 comprises 17 residues. Germline trimming cut 0 bases from V and 7 bases from J; bases unmatched to any gene: 10. Germline CDR1 reads LNHDA; CDR2 reads SQIVND (reference sequence). The CDR3 nucleotides read TGTGCCAGTAGTATAGATCTAGGGACAGGGAATCTGAACATTCAGTACTTC. This translates into CASSIDLGTGNLNIQYF.